The 21 T cell receptor beta chains given below trace back to one sample, sequenced in a study of T cell responses to AZD1222 COVID-19 vaccine. Clones were sequenced by immunoSEQ multiplex PCR, and TCRdb holds only the in-frame ones, with some missing. The sample includes over 60,000 clones, 75% to 85% seen only once; the top ten take over 13%. The source material was peripheral blood, sampled 28 days after the second AZD1222 dose. The receptors were gathered from an adult who received the AZD1222 COVID-19 vaccine.

This chain joins TRBV7-8 and TRBJ1-1, with TRBD1 matching 10 bases. Trimming removed 0 bases from V and 2 bases from J; junction bases left unmatched: 6. CDR3 length: 17 amino acids. Germline loops: CDR1 SGHVS, CDR2 FQNEAQ. The CDR3 sequence is CASSLAYRDRGNTEAFF. The CDR3 coding sequence is TGTGCCAGCAGCTTAGCATACCGGGACAGGGGAAACACTGAAGCTTTCTTT.

This chain links TRBV11-2 with TRBJ2-1; D may correspond to TRBD1 or TRBD2 (6 bases each). This CDR3 has 16 residues. The germline V gene has CDR1 SGHAT and CDR2 FQNNGV. V lost 8 bases, J lost 9 bases, and 26 bases lay in between. CDR3 sequence (DNA): TGTGCCAGCCACTCCTGGCCGGGGGCAGTATCAGCTGAGCAGTTCTTC. Its translation: CASHSWPGAVSAEQFF.

This clone is large by share. The chain joins TRBV24-1 to TRBJ1-1; a possible D gene is TRBD1 (6 bases). The CDR3 sequence is 15 residues long. Germline CDR1 reads KGHDR; CDR2 reads SFDVKD. Trimming stripped 0 bases from V and 4 bases from J, with 11 bases between. The CDR3 here is CATSDLRGACTEAFF. DNA for the CDR3: TGTGCCACCAGTGATTTGCGGGGGGCTTGCACTGAAGCTTTCTTT.

This chain links TRBV9 with TRBJ2-3, with TRBD2 as a possible D gene (6 bases). The germline V gene has CDR1 SGDLS and CDR2 YYNGEE. V lost 1 base to trimming and J lost 1 base, with 13 bases between them. The CDR3 is made up of 16 amino acids. The CDR3 loop is CASSVRRDFGTDTQYF. As DNA, the CDR3 is TGTGCCAGCAGCGTACGGAGGGACTTTGGCACAGATACGCAGTATTTT. Variable domain in full (rest from reference TRBV9 and TRBJ2-3): DSGVTQTPKHLITATGQRVTLRCSPRSGDLSVYWYQQSLDQGLQFLIQYYNGEERAKGNILERFSAQQFPDLHSELNLSSLELGDSALYFCASSVRRDFGTDTQYFGPGTRLTVL.

The chain has TRBV4-2 and TRBJ2-2; D possibly corresponds to TRBD1 (6 bases). This CDR3 region has 15 residues. Per germline, CDR1 LGHNA and CDR2 YNFKEQ. V dropped 1 base and J dropped 1 base, with 7 bases sitting between them. The CDR3 is CASSQARGNTGELFF. For the CDR3, the DNA is TGTGCCAGCAGCCAAGCCAGGGGGAACACCGGGGAGCTGTTTTTT.

The V and J genes are TRBV30 and TRBJ1-6, with TRBD1 matching 8 bases. The CDR3 has 14 residues. CDR1 GTSNPN and CDR2 SVGIG come from the germline V gene (reference sequence). After removal of 1 base from V and 14 bases from J, the junction contained 10 bases not matched to a gene. For the CDR3, the DNA is TGTGCCTGGAGTGCATCTAGGACAGGGACATCCCTCCACTTT. Translating gives CAWSASRTGTSLHF.

The rearrangement links TRBV5-6 to TRBJ2-7; D gene unclear. The germline V gene has CDR1 SGHDT and CDR2 YYEEEE. The length of the CDR3 is 12 residues. V lost 1 base, J lost 6 bases, and 8 bases lay in between. CDR3 region: CASSLPPGEQYF. CDR3 nucleotide sequence: TGTGCCAGCAGCTTGCCCCCAGGCGAGCAGTACTTC.

The chain combines TRBV30 with TRBJ1-2; 7 bases agree with TRBD1. Germline V lookup: CDR1 GTSNPN, CDR2 SVGIG (reference sequence). The CDR3 spans 14 residues. V lost 4 bases and J lost 4; bases outside the gene matches: 9. The CDR3 DNA follows: TGTGCCTGGACCAGACAGGGATTCCCCTATGGCTACACCTTC. Its protein is CAWTRQGFPYGYTF.

This rearrangement joins TRBV11-3 to TRBJ2-3; D may be TRBD1 (7 bases). With 5 bases removed from V and 4 bases from J, the gap between germline ends came to 13 bases. This CDR3 has 14 amino acids. Germline values: CDR1 SGHNT, CDR2 YENEEA. CDR3 amino acids: CASSPTGEADTQYF. In nucleotides, the CDR3 is TGTGCCAGCAGCCCTACAGGGGAGGCAGATACGCAGTATTTT.

The genes are TRBV28 and TRBJ2-1; D is possibly TRBD2 (6 bases). Germline V gives CDR1 MDHEN, CDR2 SYDVKM. Trimming left V 4 bases short and J 7 bases short, with 14 bases between. This CDR3 has 14 residues. CDR3 DNA sequence: TGTGCCAGCAGTTATTCATACGGGGGAAATGAGCAGTTCTTC. Protein: CASSYSYGGNEQFF.

V is TRBV6-5 and J is TRBJ2-5, with D perhaps assigned TRBD1 or TRBD2 (5 bases each). Looked up from germline, CDR1 is MNHEY and CDR2 is SVGAGI. The CDR3 runs to 14 residues. The germline V and J ends were trimmed by 2 bases and 1 base, with 8 bases remaining between them. CDR3 bases: TGTGCCAGCAGTTACGCCGGGACCCAAGAGACCCAGTACTTC. Translation: CASSYAGTQETQYF.

The V call is TRBV5-1, the J call TRBJ1-5; D is undetermined. The ends were cut back, 0 bases at V and 3 bases at J, with 7 bases in the middle. The CDR3 runs to 14 residues. Germline lookup yields CDR1 SGHRS and CDR2 YFSETQ. The DNA of the CDR3 is TGCGCCAGCAGCTTGGACGGAAACAATCAGCCCCAGCATTTT. Amino acids: CASSLDGNNQPQHF.

The genes are TRBV19 and TRBJ2-7; 9 nucleotides match TRBD1. The V gene end was trimmed by 4 bases and the J gene end by 2 bases; junction bases not matched to a gene: 6. CDR1 is LNHDA, CDR2 SQIVND, per germline (reference sequence). CDR3 size: 15 residues. This CDR3 is CASSNSGQGAYEQYF. For the CDR3, the DNA is TGTGCCAGTAGTAATTCGGGACAGGGAGCCTACGAGCAGTACTTC.

This clone appeared a few times. The chain combines TRBV9 with TRBJ2-1; TRBD2 agrees at 13 bases. CDR3 size: 16 residues. V trimming: 3 bases; J trimming: 7 bases; junction bases outside the gene matches: 7. Per germline, CDR1 SGDLS and CDR2 YYNGEE. This chain's CDR3 is CASSARLAGGGNEQFF. The CDR3 DNA is TGTGCCAGCAGCGCAAGACTAGCGGGGGGAGGTAATGAGCAGTTCTTC.

The chain recombines TRBV30 with TRBJ2-2; 8 bases are a match to TRBD1. The CDR3 sequence is 16 residues long. Germline CDR1 and CDR2: GTSNPN and SVGIG (reference sequence). With V trimmed by 1 base and J by 3 bases, 7 bases remained unmatched. The CDR3, as DNA: TGTGCCTGGAGTGCGACCCGGGACAGGTACACCGGGGAGCTGTTTTTT. Amino acids: CAWSATRDRYTGELFF.

The gene calls are TRBV4-3 and TRBJ1-6, with 9 bases matching TRBD1. Germline V lookup: CDR1 LGHNA, CDR2 YSLEER. Trimming removed 2 bases from V and 8 bases from J; junction bases left unmatched: 7. CDR3 length: 16 amino acids. CDR3 DNA: TGCGCCAGCAGCCAATTACCGACAGGGGGGTATTCACCCCTCCACTTT. As protein: CASSQLPTGGYSPLHF.

This clone has more than one count but fewer than ten. The V call is TRBV11-2, the J call TRBJ1-1; 7 bases line up with TRBD1. The J segment lost 1 base and the V segment lost 1 base, leaving 6 bases of the junction unmatched. The CDR3 loop spans 16 amino acids. Germline CDR1 reads SGHAT; CDR2 reads FQNNGV. In DNA form, the CDR3 reads TGTGCCAGCAGCTTAGTCGCCAGGGGGGGGAACACTGAAGCTTTCTTT. It is translated as CASSLVARGGNTEAFF.

The rearrangement joins TRBV10-3 to TRBJ1-4, with D unresolved. There are 12 residues in the CDR3. Germline CDR1 ENHRY, CDR2 SYGVKD. The V gene lost 2 bases and the J gene lost 8 bases, with 6 bases spanning the gap. The CDR3 loop is CAISEEGEKLFF. CDR3 nucleotides: TGTGCCATCAGTGAGGAAGGGGAAAAACTGTTTTTT.

The table lists this clone with a count of one. The rearrangement joins TRBV28 to TRBJ2-7; maybe TRBD2 (5 bases). This CDR3 has 14 residues. V was shortened by 10 bases and J by 0 bases, with 16 bases between the two germline ends. Per germline, CDR1 MDHEN and CDR2 SYDVKM. The CDR3 region has the DNA TGTGCCACCTCGGCCCCGGGGATCTCCTACGAGCAGTACTTC. Its translation is CATSAPGISYEQYF.

The chain carries TRBV6-5 and TRBJ2-3; D is undetermined. CDR1 and CDR2 (germline): MNHEY, SVGAGI. Trimming took off 6 bases at V and 6 bases at J, with 13 bases between the two ends. This CDR3 comprises 13 residues. The CDR3 protein is CASRGHRADTQYF. In nucleotides, the CDR3 is TGTGCCAGCAGGGGCCACAGAGCTGATACGCAGTATTTT.

The rearrangement links TRBV14 to TRBJ2-5; D remains unclear. Germline CDR1 SGHDN, CDR2 FVKESK. The ends were cut back, 1 base at V and 1 base at J, with 7 bases in the middle. This CDR3 has 14 residues. CDR3 DNA sequence: TGTGCCAGCAGCCAAGGAAGGTTCCAAGAGACCCAGTACTTC. It specifies CASSQGRFQETQYF.